The rows below give T cell receptor beta chains drawn from one sample of a study of human T cells and chemical hapten exposure. MiXCR, run by TCRdb on the RACE reads, gives a single entry per CDR3 protein. The sample lists 270,000 or so distinct CDR3 sequences, roughly 8% seen once, with 1.2% in the top ten. Sequences were derived from whole blood, sampled in connection with sensitization to the hapten diphenylcyclopropenone (DPC). The receptors stem from a man younger than 35 with alopecia areata. Some clones in this sample may be carry-over from other donors' samples. Both conserved end residues are part of each CDR3. D genes are given only for firm matches. Rows give clone size only sometimes, using once, few, many, or a class for an expanded clone.

clone size	CDR3 length	D gene	V gene	J gene	CDR3 protein	CDR3 DNA
many	15	NA	TRBV20-1	TRBJ2-7	CSARAWKGGPTEQYF	TGCAGTGCTAGAGCCTGGAAAGGGGGGCCGACCGAGCAGTACTTC
many	14	TRBD1	TRBV3-1	TRBJ1-1	CASSQGQGNTEAFF	TGTGCCAGCAGCCAAGGACAGGGGAACACTGAAGCTTTCTTT
NA	14	NA	TRBV19	TRBJ1-5	CASKRGSSNQPQHF	TGTGCCAGTAAAAGGGGCAGTAGCAATCAGCCCCAGCATTTT
many	15	TRBD1	TRBV6-2/TRBV6-3	TRBJ2-4	CASRGRDRIQNIQYF	TGTGCCAGCCGAGGCCGGGACAGGATACAAAACATTCAGTACTTC
many	13	NA	TRBV7-9	TRBJ2-5	CASSTGLSGPQYF	TGTGCCAGCAGCACCGGACTATCCGGGCCCCAGTACTTC
NA	15	NA	TRBV7-9	TRBJ2-5	CASSTYRGKQETQYF	TGTGCCAGCAGCACATACAGAGGAAAACAAGAGACCCAGTACTTC
NA	13	NA	TRBV6-2/TRBV6-3	TRBJ2-5	CASSYGGKETQYF	TGTGCCAGCAGTTACGGCGGGAAGGAGACCCAGTACTTC
NA	11	NA	TRBV28	TRBJ2-5	CASRFKETQYF	TGTGCCAGCAGATTTAAAGAGACCCAGTACTTC
NA	13	NA	TRBV5-1	TRBJ1-2	CASSPVARMGTSF	TGCGCCAGCAGCCCCGTGGCAAGGATGGGTACCTCCTTC
NA	14	NA	TRBV6-1	TRBJ2-3	CASRYGRGTDTQYF	TGTGCCAGCAGATACGGTAGGGGCACAGATACGCAGTATTTT